A selection of T cell receptor beta chains follows, all from one sample in a study of blood T cells in healthy people across ages. TCRdb re-called the 5' RACE reads through MiXCR, storing one row per CDR3 protein. The table includes 780,000 or so distinct CDR3 sequences, approximately 53% detected once. The sample consisted of blood. The receptors were gathered from a man older than 75 in good health. Each CDR3 is given with its conserved first and last residue. The order of the fields is V gene, CDR3 length, J gene, clone size, D gene, CDR3 DNA, CDR3 protein. The D gene is left open where the match is weak. Rows may omit the clone size; those that give it use once, few, many or a size class.

v_gene: TRBV5-6; len: 17; j_gene: TRBJ2-1; abundance: .; d_gene: .; CDR3nt: TGTGCCAGCAGCTTAGGAGGAAGACAACGACCTTACAATGAGCAGTTCTTC; CDR3aa: CASSLGGRQRPYNEQFF
v_gene: TRBV29-1; len: 15; j_gene: TRBJ2-5; abundance: .; d_gene: TRBD1; CDR3nt: TGCAGCGTTGAACCAAACAGGGGGCGGAAAGGGACCCAGTACTTC; CDR3aa: CSVEPNRGRKGTQYF
v_gene: TRBV7-9; len: 13; j_gene: TRBJ1-1; abundance: .; d_gene: .; CDR3nt: TGTGCCAGCAGCTGGGGAGAGGGGACTGAAGCTTTCTTT; CDR3aa: CASSWGEGTEAFF
v_gene: TRBV11-2; len: 15; j_gene: TRBJ2-3; abundance: .; d_gene: .; CDR3nt: TGTGCCAGCAGCTTAATGGGAGACCCCCACAGATACGCGTATTTT; CDR3aa: CASSLMGDPHRYAYF
v_gene: TRBV10-3; len: 14; j_gene: TRBJ2-2; abundance: few; d_gene: .; CDR3nt: TGTGCCATCAGTGATGTAACAGGGACCGGGGAGCTGTTTTTT; CDR3aa: CAISDVTGTGELFF
v_gene: TRBV12-3/TRBV12-4; len: 15; j_gene: TRBJ2-1; abundance: once; d_gene: .; CDR3nt: TGTGCCAGCAGTGCGACGGACTTCTCCTACAATGAGCAGTTCTTC; CDR3aa: CASSATDFSYNEQFF
v_gene: TRBV25-1; len: 12; j_gene: TRBJ2-1; abundance: few; d_gene: .; CDR3nt: TGTGCCAGCGCTAGCTCCTACAATGAGCAGTTCTTC; CDR3aa: CASASSYNEQFF
v_gene: TRBV9; len: 18; j_gene: TRBJ2-6; abundance: .; d_gene: TRBD2; CDR3nt: TGTGCCAGCAGCGTAGGGACTAGCGGGAGGGCTGGGGCCAACGTCCTGACTTTC; CDR3aa: CASSVGTSGRAGANVLTF
v_gene: TRBV10-2; len: 14; j_gene: TRBJ2-3; abundance: .; d_gene: TRBD2; CDR3nt: TGCGCCAGCAGTGGTAGCGGGAGGGGGAGAGACGCGTATTTT; CDR3aa: CASSGSGRGRDAYF
v_gene: TRBV3-1; len: 15; j_gene: TRBJ1-1; abundance: .; d_gene: .; CDR3nt: TGTGCCAGCAGCCAAGCTTACCCCATGAACACTGAAGCTTTCTTT; CDR3aa: CASSQAYPMNTEAFF
v_gene: TRBV6-2/TRBV6-3; len: 16; j_gene: TRBJ2-1; abundance: .; d_gene: .; CDR3nt: TGTGCCAGCAGGGCCTCGGCGGGGAGCTCCTACAATGAGCAGTTCTTC; CDR3aa: CASRASAGSSYNEQFF
v_gene: TRBV10-2; len: 16; j_gene: TRBJ1-5; abundance: .; d_gene: .; CDR3nt: TGCGCCAGCAGTGAGTCCACACCAGGAGGCAATCAGCCCCAGCATTTT; CDR3aa: CASSESTPGGNQPQHF
v_gene: TRBV5-6; len: 15; j_gene: TRBJ2-3; abundance: .; d_gene: TRBD1; CDR3nt: TGTGCCAGCAGCGCGGACAGGGGTAGTACAGATACGCAGTATTTT; CDR3aa: CASSADRGSTDTQYF
v_gene: TRBV10-3; len: 13; j_gene: TRBJ2-2; abundance: once; d_gene: .; CDR3nt: TGTGCCATCACAGCAGGGAACACCGGGGAGCTGTTTTTT; CDR3aa: CAITAGNTGELFF
v_gene: TRBV20-1; len: 15; j_gene: TRBJ2-5; abundance: few; d_gene: TRBD2; CDR3nt: TGCAGTGCTAGAGATAGCGGGAGGGCCAGGGAGACCCAGTACTTC; CDR3aa: CSARDSGRARETQYF
v_gene: TRBV5-1; len: 16; j_gene: TRBJ2-7; abundance: .; d_gene: TRBD1; CDR3nt: TGCGCCAGCAGCTCCGCCGGGGACAGGGGGACCTACGAGCAGTACTTC; CDR3aa: CASSSAGDRGTYEQYF
v_gene: TRBV12-3/TRBV12-4; len: 15; j_gene: TRBJ2-7; abundance: few; d_gene: .; CDR3nt: TGTGCCAGCAGCTTCAACGGGGGTGGAGTCTACGAGCAGTACTTC; CDR3aa: CASSFNGGGVYEQYF
v_gene: TRBV5-1; len: 14; j_gene: TRBJ2-7; abundance: .; d_gene: .; CDR3nt: TGTGCCAGCAGTTTATTGGGCAGGAGCTACGAGCAGTACTTC; CDR3aa: CASSLLGRSYEQYF
v_gene: TRBV2; len: 17; j_gene: TRBJ2-3; abundance: .; d_gene: .; CDR3nt: TGTGCCAGCAGCAGGCGGGAACTGGGAGCGGTCTCAGATACGCAGTATTTT; CDR3aa: CASSRRELGAVSDTQYF
v_gene: TRBV11-2; len: 17; j_gene: TRBJ1-1; abundance: few; d_gene: TRBD1; CDR3nt: TGTGCTAGCAGCTTAGTTACCGTTAGGGGGCGGAACACTGAAGCTTTCTTT; CDR3aa: CASSLVTVRGRNTEAFF
v_gene: TRBV11-2; len: 16; j_gene: TRBJ2-1; abundance: .; d_gene: .; CDR3nt: TGTGCCAGCAGCTTAGCGGGCGGTTGGGGGCACATCGAGCAGTTCTTC; CDR3aa: CASSLAGGWGHIEQFF
v_gene: TRBV28; len: 11; j_gene: TRBJ2-1; abundance: .; d_gene: .; CDR3nt: TGTGCCAGCAGTTTACCGACCCAGCAGTTCTTC; CDR3aa: CASSLPTQQFF
v_gene: TRBV13; len: 15; j_gene: TRBJ2-5; abundance: .; d_gene: .; CDR3nt: TGTGCCAGCAGCTCCTGGAACAACTCCGTTCGGACCCAGTACTTC; CDR3aa: CASSSWNNSVRTQYF
v_gene: TRBV4-1; len: 14; j_gene: TRBJ2-3; abundance: few; d_gene: .; CDR3nt: TGCGCCAGCAGCCAAGACCCGATCTTGGATACGCAGTATTTT; CDR3aa: CASSQDPILDTQYF
v_gene: TRBV3-1; len: 18; j_gene: TRBJ2-1; abundance: .; d_gene: TRBD2; CDR3nt: TGTGCCAGCAGCCAAGAGGTTGGACGTCTAGCGGTCTACAATGAGCAGTTCTTC; CDR3aa: CASSQEVGRLAVYNEQFF
v_gene: TRBV21-1; len: 15; j_gene: TRBJ1-2; abundance: .; d_gene: .; CDR3nt: TGTGCCAGTATAGAGGCAGGGGTATGCAATAGAGCCTACACCTTC; CDR3aa: CASIEAGVCNRAYTF
v_gene: TRBV5-4; len: 13; j_gene: TRBJ2-1; abundance: .; d_gene: TRBD2; CDR3nt: TGTGCCAGCAGCAACGGACTAGCGGGTGAGCAGTTCTTC; CDR3aa: CASSNGLAGEQFF
v_gene: TRBV28; len: 17; j_gene: TRBJ2-6; abundance: .; d_gene: .; CDR3nt: TGTGCCAGCAGCTCGGACATCCCAGGCTCTGGGGCCAACGTCCTGACTTTC; CDR3aa: CASSSDIPGSGANVLTF